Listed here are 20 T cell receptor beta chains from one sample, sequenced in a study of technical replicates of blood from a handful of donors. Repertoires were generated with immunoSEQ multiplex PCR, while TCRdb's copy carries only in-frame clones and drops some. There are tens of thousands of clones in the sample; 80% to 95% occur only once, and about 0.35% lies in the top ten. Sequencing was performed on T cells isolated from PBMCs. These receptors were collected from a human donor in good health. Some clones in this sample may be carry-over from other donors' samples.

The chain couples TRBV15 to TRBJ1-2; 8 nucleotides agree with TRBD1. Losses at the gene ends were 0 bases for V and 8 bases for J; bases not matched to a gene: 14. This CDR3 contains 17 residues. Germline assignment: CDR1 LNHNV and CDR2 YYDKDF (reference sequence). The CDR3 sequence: CATSRDRDSARGLGYTF. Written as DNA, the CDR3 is TGTGCCACCAGCAGAGATCGGGACTCGGCCAGGGGGCTAGGCTACACCTTC.

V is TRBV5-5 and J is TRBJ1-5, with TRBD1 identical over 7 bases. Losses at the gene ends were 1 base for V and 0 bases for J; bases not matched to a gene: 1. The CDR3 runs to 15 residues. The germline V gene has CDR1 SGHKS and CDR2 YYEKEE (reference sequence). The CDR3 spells CASSLWDSSNQPQHF. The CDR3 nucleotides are TGTGCCAGCAGCTTGTGGGACAGTAGCAATCAGCCCCAGCATTTT.

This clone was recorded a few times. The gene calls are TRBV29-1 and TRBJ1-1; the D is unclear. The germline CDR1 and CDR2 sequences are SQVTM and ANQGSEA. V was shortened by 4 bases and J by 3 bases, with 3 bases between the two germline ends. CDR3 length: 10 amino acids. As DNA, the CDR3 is TGCAGCGTTGCCTACACTGAAGCTTTCTTT. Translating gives CSVAYTEAFF.

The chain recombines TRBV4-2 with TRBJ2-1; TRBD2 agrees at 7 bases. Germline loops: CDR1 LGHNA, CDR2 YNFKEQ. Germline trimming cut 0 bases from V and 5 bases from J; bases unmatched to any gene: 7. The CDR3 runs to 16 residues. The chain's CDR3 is CASSQERLAEDNEQFF. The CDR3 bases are TGTGCCAGCAGCCAAGAGCGGCTAGCGGAGGACAATGAGCAGTTCTTC.

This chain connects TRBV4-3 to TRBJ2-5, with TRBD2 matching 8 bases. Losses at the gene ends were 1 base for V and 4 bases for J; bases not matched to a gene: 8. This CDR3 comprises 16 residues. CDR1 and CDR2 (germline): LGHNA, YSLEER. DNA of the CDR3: TGCGCCAGCAGCCAAGGGTACAGCGGGAGCGGAGAGACCCAGTACTTC. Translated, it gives CASSQGYSGSGETQYF.

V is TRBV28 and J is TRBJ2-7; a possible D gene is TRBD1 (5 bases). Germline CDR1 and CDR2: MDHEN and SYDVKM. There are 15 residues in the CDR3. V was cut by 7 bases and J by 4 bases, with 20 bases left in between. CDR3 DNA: TGTGCCAGCAAATTGGCCGTAGGGGATGGGTACGAGCAGTACTTC. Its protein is CASKLAVGDGYEQYF. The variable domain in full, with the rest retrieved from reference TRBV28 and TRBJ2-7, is DVKVTQSSRYLVKRTGEKVFLECVQDMDHENMFWYRQDPGLGLRLIYFSYDVKMKEKGDIPEGYSVSREKKERFSLILESASTNQTSMYLCASKLAVGDGYEQYFGPGTRLTVT.

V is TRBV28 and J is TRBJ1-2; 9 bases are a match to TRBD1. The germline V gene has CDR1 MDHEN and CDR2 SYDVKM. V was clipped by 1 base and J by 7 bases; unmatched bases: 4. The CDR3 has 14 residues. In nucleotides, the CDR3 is TGTGCCAGCAGTTTATACGACAGGGGGGTTGGCTACACCTTC. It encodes CASSLYDRGVGYTF.

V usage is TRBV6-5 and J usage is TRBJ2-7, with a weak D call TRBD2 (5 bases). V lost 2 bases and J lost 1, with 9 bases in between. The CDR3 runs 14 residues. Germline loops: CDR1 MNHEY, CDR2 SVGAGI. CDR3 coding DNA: TGTGCCAGCAGTTACCAGCGGACTTCCTACGAGCAGTACTTC. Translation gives CASSYQRTSYEQYF.

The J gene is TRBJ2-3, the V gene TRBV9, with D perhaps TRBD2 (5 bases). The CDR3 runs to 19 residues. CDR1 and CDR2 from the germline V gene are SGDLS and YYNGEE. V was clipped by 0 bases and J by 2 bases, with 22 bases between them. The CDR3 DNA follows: TGTGCCAGCAGCGTAGCTAGCCGGGGATATACCCCGTACACAGATACGCAGTATTTT. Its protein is CASSVASRGYTPYTDTQYF.

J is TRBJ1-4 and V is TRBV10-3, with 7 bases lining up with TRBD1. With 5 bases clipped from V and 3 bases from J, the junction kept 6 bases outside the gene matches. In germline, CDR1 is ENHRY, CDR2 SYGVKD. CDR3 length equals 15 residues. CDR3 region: CAISFYRGPNEKLFF. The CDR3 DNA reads TGTGCCATCAGTTTCTACAGGGGACCTAATGAAAAACTGTTTTTT.

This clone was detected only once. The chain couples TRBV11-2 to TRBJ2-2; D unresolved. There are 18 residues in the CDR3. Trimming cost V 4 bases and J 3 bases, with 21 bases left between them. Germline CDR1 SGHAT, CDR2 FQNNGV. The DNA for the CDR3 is TGTGCCAGCAGCTCAGGTCGTCTAACCGTTCCTGACACCGGGGAGCTGTTTTTT. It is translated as CASSSGRLTVPDTGELFF.

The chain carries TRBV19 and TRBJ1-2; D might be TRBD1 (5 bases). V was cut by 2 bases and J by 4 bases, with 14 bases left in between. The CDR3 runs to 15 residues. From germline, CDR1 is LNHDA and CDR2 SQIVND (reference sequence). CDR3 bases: TGTGCCAGTAGTATATATAAGGACATATCCTATGGCTACACCTTC. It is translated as CASSIYKDISYGYTF.

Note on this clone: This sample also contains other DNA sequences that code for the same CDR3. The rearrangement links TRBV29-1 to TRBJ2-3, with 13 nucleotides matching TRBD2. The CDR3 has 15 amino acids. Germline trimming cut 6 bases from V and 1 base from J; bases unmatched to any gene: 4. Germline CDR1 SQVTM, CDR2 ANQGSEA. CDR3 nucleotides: TGCAGCGTCGGAGGACTAGCGGGAGGCACAGATACGCAGTATTTT. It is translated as CSVGGLAGGTDTQYF.

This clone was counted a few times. This chain's CDR3 is CASSPSYTEAFF. CDR3 nucleotide sequence: TGTGCCAGCTCACCATCCTACACTGAAGCTTTCTTT. The chain has TRBV18 and TRBJ1-1, with D hard to call. V lost 2 bases and J 3 bases, leaving 4 bases between the germline ends. The germline V gene encodes CDR1 KGHSH and CDR2 LQKENI. This CDR3 is 12 amino acids long.

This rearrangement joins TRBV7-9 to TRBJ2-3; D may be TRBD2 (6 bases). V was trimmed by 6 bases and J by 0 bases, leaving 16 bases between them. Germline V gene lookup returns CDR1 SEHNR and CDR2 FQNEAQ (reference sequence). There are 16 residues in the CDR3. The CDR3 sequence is CASSRGGPLSTDTQYF. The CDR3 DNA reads TGTGCCAGCAGTCGGGGAGGTCCGTTGAGCACAGATACGCAGTATTTT.

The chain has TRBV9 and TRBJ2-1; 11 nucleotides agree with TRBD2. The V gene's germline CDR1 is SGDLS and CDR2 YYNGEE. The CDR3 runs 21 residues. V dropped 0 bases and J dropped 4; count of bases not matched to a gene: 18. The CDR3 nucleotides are TGTGCCAGCAGCGTAGGCGGGGGGGGCCTAGGCGGGACTAGCGGATACAATGAGCAGTTCTTC. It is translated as CASSVGGGGLGGTSGYNEQFF.

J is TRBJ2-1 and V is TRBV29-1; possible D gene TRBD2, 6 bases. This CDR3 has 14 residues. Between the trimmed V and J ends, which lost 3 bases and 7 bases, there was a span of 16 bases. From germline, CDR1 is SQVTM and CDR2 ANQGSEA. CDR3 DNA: TGCAGCGTTGAGGAGGGAAATAATGGGAATGAGCAGTTCTTC. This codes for CSVEEGNNGNEQFF.

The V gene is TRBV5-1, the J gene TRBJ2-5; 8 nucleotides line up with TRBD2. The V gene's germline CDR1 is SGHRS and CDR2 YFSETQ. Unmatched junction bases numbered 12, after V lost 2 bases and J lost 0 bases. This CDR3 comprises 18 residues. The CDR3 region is CASSFFYILAENQETQYF. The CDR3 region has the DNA TGCGCCAGCAGCTTCTTTTACATACTAGCGGAGAACCAAGAGACCCAGTACTTC.

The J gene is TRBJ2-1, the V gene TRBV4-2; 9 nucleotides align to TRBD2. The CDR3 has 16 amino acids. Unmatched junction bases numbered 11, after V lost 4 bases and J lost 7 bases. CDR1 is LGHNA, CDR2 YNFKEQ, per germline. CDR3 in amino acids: CASSLSRLAVINEQFF. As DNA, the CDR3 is TGTGCCAGCAGCCTCTCACGACTAGCGGTAATTAATGAGCAGTTCTTC.

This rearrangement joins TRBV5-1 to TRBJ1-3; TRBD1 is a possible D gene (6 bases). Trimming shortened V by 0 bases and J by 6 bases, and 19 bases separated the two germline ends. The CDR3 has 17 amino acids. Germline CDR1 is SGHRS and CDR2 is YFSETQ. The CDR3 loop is CASSLAPGHSNPNTIYF. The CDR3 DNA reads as TGCGCCAGCAGCTTGGCCCCGGGACACTCCAACCCAAACACCATATATTTT. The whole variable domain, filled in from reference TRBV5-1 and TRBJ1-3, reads KAGVTQTPRYLIKTRGQQVTLSCSPISGHRSVSWYQQTPGQGLQFLFEYFSETQRNKGNFPGRFSGRQFSNSRSEMNVSTLELGDSALYLCASSLAPGHSNPNTIYFGEGSWLTVV.